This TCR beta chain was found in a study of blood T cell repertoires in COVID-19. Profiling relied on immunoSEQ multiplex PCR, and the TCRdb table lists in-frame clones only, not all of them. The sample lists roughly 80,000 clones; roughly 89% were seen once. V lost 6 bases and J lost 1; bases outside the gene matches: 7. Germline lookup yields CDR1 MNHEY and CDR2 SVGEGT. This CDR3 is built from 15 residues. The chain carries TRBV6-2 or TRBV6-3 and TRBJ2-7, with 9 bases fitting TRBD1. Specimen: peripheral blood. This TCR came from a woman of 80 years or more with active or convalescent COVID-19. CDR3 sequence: CASSMGQGLSYEQYF. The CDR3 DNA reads TGTGCCAGCAGCATGGGACAGGGCCTTTCCTACGAGCAGTACTTC.